This T cell receptor (beta chain) was identified in a study of OX40 agonist ivuxolimab in advanced cancers. General study findings and limits: What antigens the expanded peripheral T cells recognized was never established.

Only in-frame clones appear in the TCRdb table, and some are missing; sequencing was by immunoSEQ multiplex PCR. The sample carries about 66,000 clones, less than 90% recorded once. With respect to this clone: The target antigen is unknown.

Sequences were derived from CD4+ or CD8+ T cells sorted from blood, sampled in a trial of the OX40 agonist ivuxolimab. This TCR was recovered from an adult with an advanced solid tumor such as melanoma, head and neck, liver or kidney cancer.

The CDR3 nucleotides read TGTGCCAGCAGCTTAGAGCTAGCGGCGAACACCGGGGAGCTGTTTTTT. Translating it yields CASSLELAANTGELFF. The chain has TRBV7-2 and TRBJ2-2, with 7 bases identical to TRBD2. V was pared by 1 base and J by 0 bases, with 2 bases of the junction left unmatched. In germline, CDR1 is SGHTA, CDR2 FQGNSA. The CDR3 loop spans 16 amino acids.